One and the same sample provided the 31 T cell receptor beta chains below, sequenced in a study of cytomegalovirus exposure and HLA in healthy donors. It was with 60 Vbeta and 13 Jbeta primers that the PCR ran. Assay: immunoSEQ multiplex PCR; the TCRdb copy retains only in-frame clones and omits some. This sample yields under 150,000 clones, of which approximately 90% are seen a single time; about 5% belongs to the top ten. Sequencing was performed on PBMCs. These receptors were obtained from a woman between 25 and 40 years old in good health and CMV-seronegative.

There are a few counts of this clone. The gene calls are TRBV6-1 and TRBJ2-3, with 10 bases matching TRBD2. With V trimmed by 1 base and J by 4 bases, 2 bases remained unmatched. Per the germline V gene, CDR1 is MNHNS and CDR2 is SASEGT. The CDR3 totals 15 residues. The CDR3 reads CASSEETSGSDTQYF. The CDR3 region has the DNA TGTGCCAGCAGTGAAGAGACTAGCGGGTCAGATACGCAGTATTTT.

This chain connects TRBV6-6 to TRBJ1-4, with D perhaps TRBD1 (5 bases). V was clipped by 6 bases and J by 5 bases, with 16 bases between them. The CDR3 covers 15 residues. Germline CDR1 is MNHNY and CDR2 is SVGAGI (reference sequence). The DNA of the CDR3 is TGTGCCAGCAGCCCTTCCAGGGTACGGAATGAAAAACTGTTTTTT. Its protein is CASSPSRVRNEKLFF.

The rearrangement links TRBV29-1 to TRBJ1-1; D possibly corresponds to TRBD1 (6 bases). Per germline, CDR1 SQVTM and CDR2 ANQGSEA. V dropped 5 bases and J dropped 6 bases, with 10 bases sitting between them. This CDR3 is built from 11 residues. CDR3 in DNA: TGCAGCGTTATCAGGGGTGCTGAAGCTTTCTTT. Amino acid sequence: CSVIRGAEAFF. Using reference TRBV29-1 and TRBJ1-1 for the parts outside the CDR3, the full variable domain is SAVISQKPSRDICQRGTSLTIQCQVDSQVTMMFWYRQQPGQSLTLIATANQGSEATYESGFVIDKFPISRPNLTFSTLTVSNMSPEDSSIYLCSVIRGAEAFFGQGTRLTVV.

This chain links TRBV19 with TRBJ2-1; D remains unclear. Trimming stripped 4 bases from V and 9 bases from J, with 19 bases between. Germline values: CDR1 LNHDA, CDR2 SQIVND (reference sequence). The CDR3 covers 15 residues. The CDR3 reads CASSNRVEILSEQFF. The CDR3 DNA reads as TGTGCCAGTAGTAACCGGGTGGAAATCCTTTCTGAGCAGTTCTTC.

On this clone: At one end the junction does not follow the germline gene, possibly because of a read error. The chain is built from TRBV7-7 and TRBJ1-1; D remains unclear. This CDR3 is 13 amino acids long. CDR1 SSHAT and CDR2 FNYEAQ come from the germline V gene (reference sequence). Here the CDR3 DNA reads TGTGCTAGCAGCTTAGAACAGAACACTGAAGCTTTCTTT. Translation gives CASSLEQNTEAFF. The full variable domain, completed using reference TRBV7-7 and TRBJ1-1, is GAGVSQSPRYKVTKRGQDVTLRCDPISSHATLYWYQQALGQGPEFLTYFNYEAQPDKSGLPSDRFSAERPEGSISTLTIQRTEQRDSAMYRCASSLEQNTEAFFGQGTRLTVV.

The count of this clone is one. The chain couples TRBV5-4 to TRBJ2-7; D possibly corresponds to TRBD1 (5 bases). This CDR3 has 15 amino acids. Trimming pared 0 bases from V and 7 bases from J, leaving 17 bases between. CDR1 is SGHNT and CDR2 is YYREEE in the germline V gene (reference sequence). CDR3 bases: TGTGCCAGCAGCTTGGATGACAGCCGTCGCCTAGAGCAGTACTTC. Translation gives CASSLDDSRRLEQYF.

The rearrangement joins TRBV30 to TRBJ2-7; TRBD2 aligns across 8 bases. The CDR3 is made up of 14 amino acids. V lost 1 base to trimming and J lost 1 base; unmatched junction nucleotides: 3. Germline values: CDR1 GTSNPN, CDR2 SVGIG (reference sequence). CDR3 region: CAWSAGTSSYEQYF. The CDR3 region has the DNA TGTGCCTGGAGTGCCGGGACTAGTTCCTACGAGCAGTACTTC.

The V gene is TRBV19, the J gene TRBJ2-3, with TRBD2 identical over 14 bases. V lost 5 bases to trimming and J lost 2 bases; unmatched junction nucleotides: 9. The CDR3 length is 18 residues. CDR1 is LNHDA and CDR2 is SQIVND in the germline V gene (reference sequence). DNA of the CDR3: TGTGCCAGTAGTGTGCGTAGACTAGCGGGGGGGTTCACAGATACGCAGTATTTT. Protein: CASSVRRLAGGFTDTQYF.

The CDR3 bases are TGTGCCAGCGGACCGTGGACAGGGGGCACAGATACGCAGTATTTT. Its translation is CASGPWTGGTDTQYF. The genes are TRBV5-5 and TRBJ2-3; 9 bases align to TRBD1. The CDR3 has 15 residues. V shed 7 bases, J shed 1 base, and the junction held 7 bases outside the gene matches. CDR1 and CDR2 (germline): SGHKS, YYEKEE (reference sequence).

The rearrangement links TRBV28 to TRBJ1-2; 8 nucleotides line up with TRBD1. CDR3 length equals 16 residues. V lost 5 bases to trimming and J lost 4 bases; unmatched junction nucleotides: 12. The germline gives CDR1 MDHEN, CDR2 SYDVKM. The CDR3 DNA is TGTGCCAGCAGTCGGACAGGGATCGTCGCACTCTATGGCTACACCTTC. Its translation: CASSRTGIVALYGYTF.

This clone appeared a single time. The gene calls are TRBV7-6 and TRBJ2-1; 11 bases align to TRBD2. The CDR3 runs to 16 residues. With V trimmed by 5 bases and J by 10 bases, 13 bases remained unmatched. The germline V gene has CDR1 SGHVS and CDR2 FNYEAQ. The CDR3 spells CASSPSRTSGFGEQFF. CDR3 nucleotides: TGTGCCAGCAGCCCTTCCAGGACTAGCGGGTTCGGGGAGCAGTTCTTC. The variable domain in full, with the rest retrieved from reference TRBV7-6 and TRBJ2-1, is GAGVSQSPRYKVTKRGQDVALRCDPISGHVSLYWYRQALGQGPEFLTYFNYEAQQDKSGLPNDRFSAERPEGSISTLTIQRTEQRDSAMYRCASSPSRTSGFGEQFFGPGTRLTVL.

The CDR3 here is CASSEPSGDRGSEAFF. In nucleotides, the CDR3 is TGTGCCAGCAGCGAACCCTCTGGGGACAGGGGCAGTGAAGCTTTCTTT. This chain connects TRBV9 to TRBJ1-1, with TRBD1 matching over 10 bases. Germline CDR1 is SGDLS and CDR2 is YYNGEE. V was clipped by 3 bases and J by 7 bases; unmatched bases: 12. The CDR3 contains 16 residues.

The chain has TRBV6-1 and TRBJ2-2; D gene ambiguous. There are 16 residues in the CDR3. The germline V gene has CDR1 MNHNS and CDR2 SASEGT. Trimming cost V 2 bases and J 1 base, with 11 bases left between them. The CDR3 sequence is CASSELVGENTGELFF. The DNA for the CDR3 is TGTGCCAGCAGTGAATTGGTAGGAGAGAACACCGGGGAGCTGTTTTTT.

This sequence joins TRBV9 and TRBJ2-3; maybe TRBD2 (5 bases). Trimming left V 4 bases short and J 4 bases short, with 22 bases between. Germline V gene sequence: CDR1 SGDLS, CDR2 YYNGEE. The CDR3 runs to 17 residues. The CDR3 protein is CASSITFTSNYPDTQYF. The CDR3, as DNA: TGTGCCAGCAGCATCACGTTTACTAGTAATTACCCAGATACGCAGTATTTT.

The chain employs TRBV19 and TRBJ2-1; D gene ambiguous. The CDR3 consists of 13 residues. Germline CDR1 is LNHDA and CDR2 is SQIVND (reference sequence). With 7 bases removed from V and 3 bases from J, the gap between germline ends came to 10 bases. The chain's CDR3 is CASTIVGYNEQFF. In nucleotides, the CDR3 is TGTGCCAGTACAATTGTCGGCTACAATGAGCAGTTCTTC.

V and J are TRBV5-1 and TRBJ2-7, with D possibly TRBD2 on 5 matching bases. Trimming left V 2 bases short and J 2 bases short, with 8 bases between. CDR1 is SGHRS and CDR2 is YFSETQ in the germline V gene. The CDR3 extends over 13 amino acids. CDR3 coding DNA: TGCGCCAGCAGCTTCCTAGCACCCTACGAGCAGTACTTC. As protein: CASSFLAPYEQYF.

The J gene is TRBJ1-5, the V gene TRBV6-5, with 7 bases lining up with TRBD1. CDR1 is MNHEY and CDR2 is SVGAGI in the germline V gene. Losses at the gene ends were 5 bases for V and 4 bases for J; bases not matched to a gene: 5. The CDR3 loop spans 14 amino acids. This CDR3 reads CASSRTGLNQPQHF. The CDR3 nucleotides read TGTGCCAGCAGTCGGACAGGCCTTAATCAGCCCCAGCATTTT.

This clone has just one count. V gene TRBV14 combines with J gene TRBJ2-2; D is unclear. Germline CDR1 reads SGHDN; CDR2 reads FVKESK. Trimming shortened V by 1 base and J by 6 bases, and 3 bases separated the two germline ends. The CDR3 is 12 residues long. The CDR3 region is CASSQGPGELFF. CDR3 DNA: TGTGCCAGCAGCCAAGGGCCCGGGGAGCTGTTTTTT.

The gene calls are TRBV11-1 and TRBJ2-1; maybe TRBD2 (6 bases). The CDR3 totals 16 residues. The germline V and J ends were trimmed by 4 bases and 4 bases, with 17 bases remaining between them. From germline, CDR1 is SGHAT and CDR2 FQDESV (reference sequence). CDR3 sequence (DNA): TGTGCCAGCAGCTCCAGGGTGGCGGGAAGGTACAATGAGCAGTTCTTC. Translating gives CASSSRVAGRYNEQFF.

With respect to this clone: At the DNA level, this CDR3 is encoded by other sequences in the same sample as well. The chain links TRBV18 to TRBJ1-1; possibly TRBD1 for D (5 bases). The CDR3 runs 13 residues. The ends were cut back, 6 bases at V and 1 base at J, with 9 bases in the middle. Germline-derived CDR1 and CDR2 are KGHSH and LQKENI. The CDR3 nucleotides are TGTGCCAGCTCCCGACAGACGAACACTGAAGCTTTCTTT. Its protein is CASSRQTNTEAFF.

The CDR3 loop is CASRPGLAGYEQYF. CDR3 DNA sequence: TGTGCCAGCAGGCCGGGACTAGCGGGATACGAGCAGTACTTC. The chain recombines TRBV2 with TRBJ2-7; TRBD2 agrees at 13 bases. The CDR3 is 14 amino acids. Trimming at V came to 6 bases and at J to 4 bases, leaving 3 bases not matched to a gene. Germline values: CDR1 SNHLY, CDR2 FYNNEI.

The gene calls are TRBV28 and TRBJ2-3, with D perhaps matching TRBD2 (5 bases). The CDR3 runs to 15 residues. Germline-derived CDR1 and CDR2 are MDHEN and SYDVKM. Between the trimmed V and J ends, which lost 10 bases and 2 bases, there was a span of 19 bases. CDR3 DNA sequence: TGTGCCACCCGCGGGCGGGCGCCCTACACAGATACGCAGTATTTT. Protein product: CATRGRAPYTDTQYF.

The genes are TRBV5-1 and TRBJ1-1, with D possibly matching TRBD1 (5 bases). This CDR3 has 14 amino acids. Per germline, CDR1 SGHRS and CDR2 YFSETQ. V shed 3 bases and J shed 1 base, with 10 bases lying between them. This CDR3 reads CASSSDTTNTEAFF. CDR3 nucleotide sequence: TGCGCCAGCAGCTCGGACACAACGAACACTGAAGCTTTCTTT.

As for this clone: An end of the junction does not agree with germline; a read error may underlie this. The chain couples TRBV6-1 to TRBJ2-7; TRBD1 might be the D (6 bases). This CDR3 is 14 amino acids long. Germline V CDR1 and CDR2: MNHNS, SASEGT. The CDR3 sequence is CASREGTRVDEQYF. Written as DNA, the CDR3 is TGTGCCAGCAGAGAAGGGACACGCGTCGACGAGCAGTACTTC.

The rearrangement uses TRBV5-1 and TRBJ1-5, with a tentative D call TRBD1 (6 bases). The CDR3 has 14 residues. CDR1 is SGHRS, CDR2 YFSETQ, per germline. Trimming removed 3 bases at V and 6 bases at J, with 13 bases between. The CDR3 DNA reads TGCGCCAGCAGCTCCCTCGGGGGGGCTCAGCCCCAGCATTTT. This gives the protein CASSSLGGAQPQHF.

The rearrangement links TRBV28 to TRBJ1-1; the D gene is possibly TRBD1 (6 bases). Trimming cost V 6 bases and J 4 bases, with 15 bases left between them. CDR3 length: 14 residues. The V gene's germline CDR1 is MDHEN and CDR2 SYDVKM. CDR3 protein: CASSSRGGITEAFF. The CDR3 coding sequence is TGTGCCAGCAGCAGCAGGGGTGGGATCACTGAAGCTTTCTTT.

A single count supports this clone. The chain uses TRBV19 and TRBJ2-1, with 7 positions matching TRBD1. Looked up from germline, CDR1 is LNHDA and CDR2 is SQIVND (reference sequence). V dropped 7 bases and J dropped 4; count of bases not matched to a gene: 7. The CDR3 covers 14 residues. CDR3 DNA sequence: TGTGCCAGTATGGACAGGCATGGATACAATGAGCAGTTCTTC. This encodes CASMDRHGYNEQFF. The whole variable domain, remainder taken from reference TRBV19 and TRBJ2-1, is DGGITQSPKYLFRKEGQNVTLSCEQNLNHDAMYWYRQDPGQGLRLIYYSQIVNDFQKGDIAEGYSVSREKKESFPLTVTSAQKNPTAFYLCASMDRHGYNEQFFGPGTRLTVL.

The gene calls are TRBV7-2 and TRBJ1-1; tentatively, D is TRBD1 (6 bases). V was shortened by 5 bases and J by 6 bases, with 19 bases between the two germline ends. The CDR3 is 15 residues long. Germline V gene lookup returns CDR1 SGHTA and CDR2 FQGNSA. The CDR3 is CASSPNEGVVSEAFF. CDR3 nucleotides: TGTGCCAGCAGCCCCAACGAGGGGGTTGTATCTGAAGCTTTCTTT.

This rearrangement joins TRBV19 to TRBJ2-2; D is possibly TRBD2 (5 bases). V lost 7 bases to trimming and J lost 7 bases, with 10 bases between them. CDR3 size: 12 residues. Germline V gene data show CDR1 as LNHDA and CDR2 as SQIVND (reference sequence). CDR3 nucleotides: TGTGCCAGTACCCTAGCCGGCGGGGAGCTGTTTTTT. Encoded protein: CASTLAGGELFF.

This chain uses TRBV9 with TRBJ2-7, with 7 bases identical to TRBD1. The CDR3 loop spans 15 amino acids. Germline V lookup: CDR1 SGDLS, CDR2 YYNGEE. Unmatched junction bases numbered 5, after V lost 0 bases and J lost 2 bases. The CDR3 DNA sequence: TGTGCCAGCAGCGTAGCAGGGGGAATGGCCTACGAGCAGTACTTC. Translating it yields CASSVAGGMAYEQYF.

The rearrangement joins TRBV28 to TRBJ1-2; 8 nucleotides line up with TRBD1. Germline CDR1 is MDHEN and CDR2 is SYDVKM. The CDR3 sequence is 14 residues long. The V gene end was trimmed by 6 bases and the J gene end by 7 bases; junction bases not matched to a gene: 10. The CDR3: CASRRARGLRGYTF. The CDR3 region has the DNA TGTGCCAGCAGGAGAGCCAGGGGGCTCCGTGGCTACACCTTC.